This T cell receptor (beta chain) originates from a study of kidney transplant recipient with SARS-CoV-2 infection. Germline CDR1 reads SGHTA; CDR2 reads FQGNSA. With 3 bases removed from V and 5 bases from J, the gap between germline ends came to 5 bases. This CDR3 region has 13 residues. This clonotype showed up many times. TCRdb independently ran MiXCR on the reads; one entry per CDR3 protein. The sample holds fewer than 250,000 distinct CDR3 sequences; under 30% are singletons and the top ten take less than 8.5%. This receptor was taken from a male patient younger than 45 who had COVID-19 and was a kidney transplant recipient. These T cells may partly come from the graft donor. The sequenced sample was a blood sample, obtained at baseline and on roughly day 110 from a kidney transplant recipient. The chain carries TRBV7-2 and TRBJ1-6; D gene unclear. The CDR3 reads CASSFNDNSPLHF. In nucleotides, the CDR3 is TGTGCCAGCAGCTTTAACGATAATTCACCCCTCCACTTT.